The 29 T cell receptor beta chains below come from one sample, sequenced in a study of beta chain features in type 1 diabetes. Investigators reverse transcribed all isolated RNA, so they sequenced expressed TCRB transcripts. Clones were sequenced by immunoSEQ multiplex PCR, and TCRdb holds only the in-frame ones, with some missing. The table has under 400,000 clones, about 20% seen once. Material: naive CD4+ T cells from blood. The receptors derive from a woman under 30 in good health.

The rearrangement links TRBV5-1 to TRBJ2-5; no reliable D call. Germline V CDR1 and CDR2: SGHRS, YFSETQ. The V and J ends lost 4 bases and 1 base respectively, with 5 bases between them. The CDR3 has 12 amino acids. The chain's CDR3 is CASSGPQETQYF. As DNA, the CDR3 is TGCGCCAGCAGCGGCCCCCAAGAGACCCAGTACTTC.

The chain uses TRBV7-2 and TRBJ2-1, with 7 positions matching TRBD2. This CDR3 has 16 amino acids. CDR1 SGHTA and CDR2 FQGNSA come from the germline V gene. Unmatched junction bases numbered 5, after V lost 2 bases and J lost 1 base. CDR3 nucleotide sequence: TGTGCCAGCAGCTTATCGGCTAGCGGTTCCTACAATGAGCAGTTCTTC. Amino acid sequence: CASSLSASGSYNEQFF.

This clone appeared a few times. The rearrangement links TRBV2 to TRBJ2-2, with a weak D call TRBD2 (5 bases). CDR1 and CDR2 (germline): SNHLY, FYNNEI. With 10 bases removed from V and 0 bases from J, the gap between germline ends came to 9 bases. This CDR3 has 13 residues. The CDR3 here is CATTRANTGELFF. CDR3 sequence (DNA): TGTGCCACCACTAGAGCGAACACCGGGGAGCTGTTTTTT.

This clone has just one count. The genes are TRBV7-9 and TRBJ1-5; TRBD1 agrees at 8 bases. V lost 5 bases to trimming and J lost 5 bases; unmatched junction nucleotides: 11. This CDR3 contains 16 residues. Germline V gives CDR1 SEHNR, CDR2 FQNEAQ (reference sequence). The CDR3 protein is CASSLTSGTGDQPQHF. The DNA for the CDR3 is TGTGCCAGCAGCCTAACGAGCGGGACAGGTGATCAGCCCCAGCATTTT.

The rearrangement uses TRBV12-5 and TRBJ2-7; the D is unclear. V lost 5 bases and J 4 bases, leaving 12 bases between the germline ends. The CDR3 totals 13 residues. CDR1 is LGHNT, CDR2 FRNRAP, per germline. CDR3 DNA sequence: TGTGCTAGTGGTCCTACTACGACTTACGAGCAGTACTTC. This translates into CASGPTTTYEQYF.

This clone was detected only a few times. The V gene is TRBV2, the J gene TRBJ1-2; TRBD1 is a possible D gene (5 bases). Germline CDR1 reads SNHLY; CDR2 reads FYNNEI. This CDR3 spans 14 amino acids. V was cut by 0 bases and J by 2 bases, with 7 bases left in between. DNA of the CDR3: TGTGCCAGCAGTGAAGCGGGGGGGAACTATGGCTACACCTTC. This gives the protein CASSEAGGNYGYTF.

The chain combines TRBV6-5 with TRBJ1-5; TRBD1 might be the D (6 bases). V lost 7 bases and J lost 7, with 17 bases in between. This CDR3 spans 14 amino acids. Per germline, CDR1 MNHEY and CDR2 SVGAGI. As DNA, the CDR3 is TGTGCCAGCACTGAACAGGGATCGCGGCAGCCCCAGCATTTT. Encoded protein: CASTEQGSRQPQHF.

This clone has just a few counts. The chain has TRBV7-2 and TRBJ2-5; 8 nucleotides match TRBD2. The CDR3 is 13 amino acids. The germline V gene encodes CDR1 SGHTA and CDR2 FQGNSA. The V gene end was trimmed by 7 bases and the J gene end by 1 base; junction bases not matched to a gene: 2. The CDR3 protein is CASKREPQETQYF. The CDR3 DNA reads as TGTGCCAGCAAGCGGGAGCCCCAAGAGACCCAGTACTTC. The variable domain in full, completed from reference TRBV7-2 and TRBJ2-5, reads GAGVSQSPSNKVTEKGKDVELRCDPISGHTALYWYRQSLGQGLEFLIYFQGNSAPDKSGLPSDRFSAERTGGSVSTLTIQRTQQEDSAVYLCASKREPQETQYFGPGTRLLVL.

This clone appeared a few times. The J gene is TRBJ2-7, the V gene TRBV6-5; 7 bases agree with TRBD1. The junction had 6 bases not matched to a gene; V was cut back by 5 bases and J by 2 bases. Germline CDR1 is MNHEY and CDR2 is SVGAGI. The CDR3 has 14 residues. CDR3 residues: CASSRGQGAYEQYF. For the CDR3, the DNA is TGTGCCAGCAGTAGGGGGCAGGGAGCCTACGAGCAGTACTTC.

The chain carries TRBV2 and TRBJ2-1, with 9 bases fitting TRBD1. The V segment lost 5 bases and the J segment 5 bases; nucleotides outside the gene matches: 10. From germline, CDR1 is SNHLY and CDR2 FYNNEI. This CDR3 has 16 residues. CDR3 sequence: CASSWKAGTGHNEQFF. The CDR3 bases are TGTGCCAGCAGTTGGAAAGCCGGGACAGGGCACAATGAGCAGTTCTTC.

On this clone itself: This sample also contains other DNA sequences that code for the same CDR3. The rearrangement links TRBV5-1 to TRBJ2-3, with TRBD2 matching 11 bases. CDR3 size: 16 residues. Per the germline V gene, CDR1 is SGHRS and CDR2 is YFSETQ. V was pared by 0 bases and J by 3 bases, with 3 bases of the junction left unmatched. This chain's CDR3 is CASSLGLAGSTDTQYF. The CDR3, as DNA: TGCGCCAGCAGCTTGGGACTAGCGGGAAGTACAGATACGCAGTATTTT.

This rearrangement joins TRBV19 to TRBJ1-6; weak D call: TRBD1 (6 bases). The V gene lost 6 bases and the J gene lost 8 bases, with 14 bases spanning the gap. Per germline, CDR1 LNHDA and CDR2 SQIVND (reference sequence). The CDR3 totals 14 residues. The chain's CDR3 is CASRPLRQDSPLHF. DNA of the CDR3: TGTGCCAGTAGGCCCTTACGACAGGATTCACCCCTCCACTTT. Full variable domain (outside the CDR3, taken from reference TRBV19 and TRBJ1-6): DGGITQSPKYLFRKEGQNVTLSCEQNLNHDAMYWYRQDPGQGLRLIYYSQIVNDFQKGDIAEGYSVSREKKESFPLTVTSAQKNPTAFYLCASRPLRQDSPLHFGNGTRLTVT.

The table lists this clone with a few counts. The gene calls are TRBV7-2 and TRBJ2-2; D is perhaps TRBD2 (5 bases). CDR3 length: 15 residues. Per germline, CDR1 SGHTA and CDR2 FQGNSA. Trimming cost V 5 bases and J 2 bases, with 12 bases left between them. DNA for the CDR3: TGTGCCAGCAGCCCCCTGGCGGGTAACACCGGGGAGCTGTTTTTT. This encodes CASSPLAGNTGELFF.

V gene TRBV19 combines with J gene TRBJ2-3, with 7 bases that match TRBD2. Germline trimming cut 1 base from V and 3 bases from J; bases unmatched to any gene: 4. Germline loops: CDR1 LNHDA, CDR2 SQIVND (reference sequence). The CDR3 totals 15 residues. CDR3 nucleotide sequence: TGTGCCAGTAGTATAGGCGGGAGAGTAACAGATACGCAGTATTTT. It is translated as CASSIGGRVTDTQYF.

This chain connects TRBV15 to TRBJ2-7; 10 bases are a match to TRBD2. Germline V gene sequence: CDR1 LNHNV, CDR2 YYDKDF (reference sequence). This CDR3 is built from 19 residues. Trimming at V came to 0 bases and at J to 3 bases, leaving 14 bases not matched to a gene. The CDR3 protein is CATSREGTSVPFQGYEQYF. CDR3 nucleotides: TGTGCCACCAGCAGAGAAGGGACTAGCGTCCCTTTCCAAGGCTACGAGCAGTACTTC.

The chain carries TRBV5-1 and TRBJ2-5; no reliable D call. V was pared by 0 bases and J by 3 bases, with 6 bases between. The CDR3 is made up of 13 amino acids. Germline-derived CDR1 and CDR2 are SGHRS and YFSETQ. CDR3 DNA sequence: TGCGCCAGCAGCTTGGTGGCGGAAGAGACCCAGTACTTC. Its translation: CASSLVAEETQYF.

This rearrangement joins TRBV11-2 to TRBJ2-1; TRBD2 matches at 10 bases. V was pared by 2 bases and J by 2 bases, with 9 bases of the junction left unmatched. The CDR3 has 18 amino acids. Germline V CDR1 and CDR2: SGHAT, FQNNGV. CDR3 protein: CASSLRLAGQTTYNEQFF. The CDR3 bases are TGTGCCAGCAGCTTACGACTAGCGGGTCAAACAACCTACAATGAGCAGTTCTTC.

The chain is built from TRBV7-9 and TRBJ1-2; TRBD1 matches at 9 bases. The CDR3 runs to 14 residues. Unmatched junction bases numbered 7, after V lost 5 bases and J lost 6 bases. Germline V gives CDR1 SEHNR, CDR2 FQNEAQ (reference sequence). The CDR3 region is CASSHTGGGHGYTF. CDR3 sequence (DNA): TGTGCCAGCAGCCATACAGGGGGCGGTCATGGCTACACCTTC.

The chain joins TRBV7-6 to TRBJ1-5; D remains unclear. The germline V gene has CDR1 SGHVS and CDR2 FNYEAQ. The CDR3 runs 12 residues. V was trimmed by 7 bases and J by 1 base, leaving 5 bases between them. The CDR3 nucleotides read TGTGCCAGCACAAGCAGCAATCAGCCCCAGCATTTT. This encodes CASTSSNQPQHF.

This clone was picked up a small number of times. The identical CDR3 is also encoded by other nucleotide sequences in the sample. The CDR3 protein is CASSLGQNYGYTF. The CDR3, as DNA: TGCGCCAGCAGCTTGGGTCAAAACTATGGCTACACCTTC. The chain recombines TRBV5-1 with TRBJ1-2; D not resolved. Germline V gene sequence: CDR1 SGHRS, CDR2 YFSETQ. Trimming cost V 0 bases and J 2 bases, with 5 bases left between them. This CDR3 is 13 amino acids long. The full variable domain, its missing parts supplied by reference TRBV5-1 and TRBJ1-2, is KAGVTQTPRYLIKTRGQQVTLSCSPISGHRSVSWYQQTPGQGLQFLFEYFSETQRNKGNFPGRFSGRQFSNSRSEMNVSTLELGDSALYLCASSLGQNYGYTFGSGTRLTVV.

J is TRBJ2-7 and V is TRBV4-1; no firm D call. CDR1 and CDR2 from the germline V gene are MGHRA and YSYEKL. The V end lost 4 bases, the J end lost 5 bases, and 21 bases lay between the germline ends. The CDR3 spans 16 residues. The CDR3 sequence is CASSPTPGNLAHEQYF. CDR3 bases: TGCGCCAGCAGCCCTACTCCCGGTAACTTAGCCCACGAGCAGTACTTC.

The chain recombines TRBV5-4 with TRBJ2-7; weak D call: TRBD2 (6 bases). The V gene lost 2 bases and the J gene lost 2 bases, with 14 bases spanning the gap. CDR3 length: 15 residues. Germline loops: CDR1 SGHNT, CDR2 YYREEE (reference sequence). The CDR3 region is CASSFGAGSAYEQYF. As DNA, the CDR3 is TGTGCCAGCAGCTTTGGGGCGGGGTCCGCCTACGAGCAGTACTTC. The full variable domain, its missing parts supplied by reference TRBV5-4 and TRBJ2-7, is ETGVTQSPTHLIKTRGQQVTLRCSSQSGHNTVSWYQQALGQGPQFIFQYYREEENGRGNFPPRFSGLQFPNYSSELNVNALELDDSALYLCASSFGAGSAYEQYFGPGTRLTVT.

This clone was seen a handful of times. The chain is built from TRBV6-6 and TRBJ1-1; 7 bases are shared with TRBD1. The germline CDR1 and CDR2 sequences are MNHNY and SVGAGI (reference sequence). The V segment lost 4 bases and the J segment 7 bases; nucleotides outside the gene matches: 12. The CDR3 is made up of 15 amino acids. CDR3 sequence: CASSFASDRANEAFF. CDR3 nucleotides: TGTGCCAGCAGTTTCGCCTCCGACAGGGCCAATGAAGCTTTCTTT.

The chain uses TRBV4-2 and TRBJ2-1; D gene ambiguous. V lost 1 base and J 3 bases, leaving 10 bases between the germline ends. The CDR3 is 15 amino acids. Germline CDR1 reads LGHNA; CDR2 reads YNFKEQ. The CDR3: CASSQVRSDYNEQFF. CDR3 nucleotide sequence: TGTGCCAGCAGCCAAGTCCGGTCCGACTACAATGAGCAGTTCTTC.

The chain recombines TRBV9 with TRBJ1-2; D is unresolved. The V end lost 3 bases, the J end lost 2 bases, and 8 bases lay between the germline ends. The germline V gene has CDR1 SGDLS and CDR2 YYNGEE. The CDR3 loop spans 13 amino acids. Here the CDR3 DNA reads TGTGCCAGCAGCGAAGGGAGGAACTATGGCTACACCTTC. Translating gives CASSEGRNYGYTF.

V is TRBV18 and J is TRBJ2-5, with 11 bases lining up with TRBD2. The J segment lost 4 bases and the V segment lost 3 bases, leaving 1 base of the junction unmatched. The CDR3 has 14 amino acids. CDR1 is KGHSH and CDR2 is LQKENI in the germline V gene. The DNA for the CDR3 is TGTGCCAGCTCACCTCTAGCGGGAGGAGAGACCCAGTACTTC. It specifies CASSPLAGGETQYF.

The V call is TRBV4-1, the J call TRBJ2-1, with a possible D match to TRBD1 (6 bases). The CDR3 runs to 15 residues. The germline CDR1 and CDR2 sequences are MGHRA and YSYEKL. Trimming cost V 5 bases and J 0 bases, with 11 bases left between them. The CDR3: CASSWTESSYNEQFF. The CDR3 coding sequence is TGCGCCAGCAGCTGGACAGAAAGCTCCTACAATGAGCAGTTCTTC.

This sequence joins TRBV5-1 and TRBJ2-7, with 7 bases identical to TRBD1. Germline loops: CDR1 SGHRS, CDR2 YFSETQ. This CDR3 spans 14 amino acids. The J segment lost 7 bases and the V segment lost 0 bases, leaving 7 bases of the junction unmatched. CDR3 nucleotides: TGCGCCAGCAGCTTGGGGGCCACAGGGGAAGAGCAGTACTTC. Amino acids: CASSLGATGEEQYF.

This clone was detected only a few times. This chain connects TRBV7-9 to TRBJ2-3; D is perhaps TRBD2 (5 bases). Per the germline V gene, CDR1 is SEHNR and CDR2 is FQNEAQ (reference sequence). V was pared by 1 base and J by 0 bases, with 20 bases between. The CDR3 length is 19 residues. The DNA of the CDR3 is TGTGCCAGCAGCTTAGGGACTCGGTGGAGGCTCCCTAGCACAGATACGCAGTATTTT. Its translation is CASSLGTRWRLPSTDTQYF.